Presented here are 27 T cell receptor beta chains from one specimen sequenced in a study of technical replicates of blood from a few donors. The assay was immunoSEQ multiplex PCR, and TCRdb's table has in-frame clones only and misses some. The table lists 75,000 to 100,000 clones, roughly 94% of them singletons. The source material was T cells isolated from PBMCs. The receptors derive from a human donor in good health.

V usage is TRBV7-2 and J usage is TRBJ2-3, with D possibly TRBD1 on 6 matching bases. This CDR3 is built from 16 residues. Trimming took off 4 bases at V and 2 bases at J, with 16 bases between the two ends. Per the germline V gene, CDR1 is SGHTA and CDR2 is FQGNSA. CDR3 bases: TGTGCCAGCAGCTGGACCTTCGGACAGTCCACAGATACGCAGTATTTT. Its translation: CASSWTFGQSTDTQYF.

The genes are TRBV11-2 and TRBJ2-5, with TRBD2 identical over 11 bases. With 3 bases clipped from V and 5 bases from J, the junction kept 5 bases outside the gene matches. In germline, CDR1 is SGHAT, CDR2 FQNNGV. The CDR3 has 15 amino acids. The CDR3 region has the DNA TGTGCCAGCAGCTTTAGCGGGAGGGCCTATGAGACCCAGTACTTC. It codes for CASSFSGRAYETQYF.

The rearrangement joins TRBV11-1 to TRBJ2-1; 7 bases agree with TRBD2. The CDR3 is 14 amino acids. Germline CDR1 is SGHAT and CDR2 is FQDESV (reference sequence). Losses at the gene ends were 1 base for V and 7 bases for J; bases not matched to a gene: 4. The CDR3: CASSLGREKNEQFF. In DNA, the CDR3 is TGTGCCAGCAGCTTAGGGCGGGAGAAAAATGAGCAGTTCTTC.

The chain recombines TRBV6-1 with TRBJ1-1, with D perhaps TRBD1 (5 bases). The CDR3 runs 15 residues. Germline values: CDR1 MNHNS, CDR2 SASEGT. The ends were cut back, 0 bases at V and 3 bases at J, with 11 bases in the middle. This chain's CDR3 is CASSEAYQGYTEAFF. CDR3 DNA: TGTGCCAGCAGTGAAGCGTATCAGGGCTACACTGAAGCTTTCTTT.

J is TRBJ1-2 and V is TRBV25-1; tentative D call: TRBD1 (5 bases). V was clipped by 3 bases and J by 4 bases, with 15 bases between them. CDR3 length: 15 amino acids. Germline V lookup: CDR1 MGHDK, CDR2 SYGVNS. This chain's CDR3 is CASSDFVGGIYGYTF. Here the CDR3 DNA reads TGTGCCAGCAGTGATTTTGTCGGGGGAATCTATGGCTACACCTTC.

V is TRBV19 and J is TRBJ2-2, with D possibly being TRBD2 (7 bases). The germline V gene encodes CDR1 LNHDA and CDR2 SQIVND (reference sequence). The CDR3 consists of 15 residues. The V end was cut by 3 bases, the J end by 3 bases, with 11 bases between. CDR3 region: CASSIGGLDTGELFF. In nucleotides, the CDR3 is TGTGCCAGTAGTATCGGGGGGCTGGACACCGGGGAGCTGTTTTTT.

The chain has TRBV19 and TRBJ2-3; 8 bases agree with TRBD2. This CDR3 has 14 amino acids. V was clipped by 5 bases and J by 3 bases; unmatched bases: 4. Looked up from germline, CDR1 is LNHDA and CDR2 is SQIVND (reference sequence). The CDR3 DNA sequence: TGTGCCAGTAGTTTCGGACTAGCTACAGATACGCAGTATTTT. Protein: CASSFGLATDTQYF.

This clone came up once. The V gene is TRBV28, the J gene TRBJ2-7, with 8 bases fitting TRBD2. This CDR3 comprises 14 residues. From germline, CDR1 is MDHEN and CDR2 SYDVKM. The V and J ends lost 2 bases and 4 bases, in that order; junction bases with no gene match: 4. CDR3 nucleotides: TGTGCCAGCAGTTTAATAGCGGGGACTTACGAGCAGTACTTC. Amino acid sequence: CASSLIAGTYEQYF.

This chain uses TRBV10-2 with TRBJ1-1; the match to TRBD1 covers 10 bases. The length of the CDR3 is 18 residues. Germline V gene lookup returns CDR1 WSHSY and CDR2 SAAADI. V was pared by 1 base and J by 0 bases, with 8 bases of the junction left unmatched. The DNA of the CDR3 is TGCGCCAGCAGTGAGTTCCCCGGGACAGGGGTCATGAACACTGAAGCTTTCTTT. It translates to CASSEFPGTGVMNTEAFF.

The chain recombines TRBV5-8 with TRBJ2-7, with D maybe TRBD1 (6 bases). This CDR3 has 13 amino acids. The V gene's germline CDR1 is SGHTS and CDR2 YDEGEE. The V end lost 1 base, the J end lost 5 bases, and 10 bases lay between the germline ends. The CDR3 coding sequence is TGTGCCAGCAGCTTGACAGGGATACACGAGCAGTACTTC. Translated: CASSLTGIHEQYF.

The chain is built from TRBV9 and TRBJ2-7, with D uncertain. Trimming cost V 0 bases and J 5 bases, with 9 bases left between them. CDR3 length equals 13 residues. The germline gives CDR1 SGDLS, CDR2 YYNGEE. The CDR3 spells CASSVEVLDEQYF. As DNA, the CDR3 is TGTGCCAGCAGCGTAGAGGTCCTAGACGAGCAGTACTTC.

V usage is TRBV4-1 and J usage is TRBJ2-3, with D perhaps matching TRBD2 (6 bases). V was pared by 4 bases and J by 4 bases, with 9 bases between. The germline gives CDR1 MGHRA, CDR2 YSYEKL. This CDR3 has 13 residues. The CDR3 DNA reads as TGCGCCAGCAGCCCTTTAGCGGCAGATACGCAGTATTTT. Translation gives CASSPLAADTQYF.

The gene calls are TRBV5-1 and TRBJ2-3; possible D gene TRBD1, 6 bases. V lost 4 bases to trimming and J lost 2 bases, with 17 bases between them. The CDR3 sequence is 16 residues long. CDR1 and CDR2 from the germline V gene are SGHRS and YFSETQ. The CDR3 loop reads CASSPSQGSNTDTQYF. The DNA of the CDR3 is TGCGCCAGCAGCCCCTCTCAGGGGTCCAACACAGATACGCAGTATTTT. The complete variable domain, with remaining parts taken from reference TRBV5-1 and TRBJ2-3, reads KAGVTQTPRYLIKTRGQQVTLSCSPISGHRSVSWYQQTPGQGLQFLFEYFSETQRNKGNFPGRFSGRQFSNSRSEMNVSTLELGDSALYLCASSPSQGSNTDTQYFGPGTRLTVL.

The V and J genes are TRBV15 and TRBJ2-7, with 9 bases fitting TRBD1. The CDR3 contains 15 residues. CDR1 is LNHNV and CDR2 is YYDKDF in the germline V gene (reference sequence). V shed 3 bases, J shed 3 bases, and the junction held 6 bases outside the gene matches. The CDR3 DNA is TGTGCCACCAGCAGCCCGGACAGGGGCTACTACGAGCAGTACTTC. This sequence encodes CATSSPDRGYYEQYF.

The rearrangement links TRBV27 to TRBJ1-3, with 8 bases that match TRBD1. The CDR3 length is 17 residues. Germline values: CDR1 MNHEY, CDR2 SMNVEV (reference sequence). The V gene end was trimmed by 0 bases and the J gene end by 6 bases; junction bases not matched to a gene: 10. This chain's CDR3 is CASSLSSGTGIKNTIYF. The CDR3 region has the DNA TGTGCCAGCAGTTTATCGAGCGGGACAGGAATTAAAAACACCATATATTTT.

This chain uses TRBV21-1 with TRBJ2-7; whether TRBD1, the table's D call, matches the DNA was not checked. TRBV21-1 is a pseudogene locus. The length of the CDR3 is 16 residues. As DNA, the CDR3 is TGTGCCAGCAGCAAAGAGGCGAGAGGAAGGGGTCCCGAGCAGTACTTC. Protein product: CASSKEARGRGPEQYF.

This chain links TRBV30 with TRBJ1-2; D is perhaps TRBD1 (6 bases). In germline, CDR1 is GTSNPN, CDR2 SVGIG (reference sequence). The V end lost 5 bases, the J end lost 8 bases, and 12 bases lay between the germline ends. This CDR3 has 11 residues. The CDR3 DNA is TGTGCCTGGGGAACAGGGCTCGGCTACACCTTC. Encoded protein: CAWGTGLGYTF.

The gene calls are TRBV7-9 and TRBJ2-7; the match to TRBD1 covers 7 bases. This CDR3 has 13 residues. Losses at the gene ends were 4 bases for V and 5 bases for J; bases not matched to a gene: 5. CDR1 is SEHNR and CDR2 is FQNEAQ in the germline V gene (reference sequence). The CDR3 protein is CASSSTGLNEQYF. The CDR3 bases are TGTGCCAGCAGCTCGACAGGGCTCAACGAGCAGTACTTC.

The V gene is TRBV25-1, the J gene TRBJ2-1; perhaps TRBD2 as D (5 bases). V lost 7 bases, J lost 0 bases, and 10 bases lay in between. Germline loops: CDR1 MGHDK, CDR2 SYGVNS. This CDR3 comprises 14 residues. This chain's CDR3 is CASNLGSSYNEQFF. The CDR3 bases are TGTGCCAGCAACCTAGGGAGCTCCTACAATGAGCAGTTCTTC.

This clone showed up just once. For the CDR3, the DNA is TGTGCCAGCATGGAGACAGCCCAAGAGACCCAGTACTTC. Translated: CASMETAQETQYF. The V and J genes are TRBV5-4 and TRBJ2-5; D is possibly TRBD1 (5 bases). CDR1 and CDR2 from the germline V gene are SGHNT and YYREEE (reference sequence). With 6 bases removed from V and 1 base from J, the gap between germline ends came to 10 bases. The CDR3 consists of 13 residues. Based on the CDR3 plus reference TRBV5-4 and TRBJ2-5, the full variable domain is ETGVTQSPTHLIKTRGQQVTLRCSSQSGHNTVSWYQQALGQGPQFIFQYYREEENGRGNFPPRFSGLQFPNYSSELNVNALELDDSALYLCASMETAQETQYFGPGTRLLVL.

This rearrangement joins TRBV27 to TRBJ2-3, with D unresolved. The V and J ends lost 2 bases and 3 bases respectively, with 12 bases between them. CDR1 is MNHEY, CDR2 SMNVEV, per germline (reference sequence). The CDR3 has 15 amino acids. CDR3 residues: CASSLLGIRTDTQYF. The CDR3 nucleotides are TGTGCCAGCAGTTTACTGGGCATTCGGACAGATACGCAGTATTTT.

This chain connects TRBV28 to TRBJ2-7, with D unresolved. The CDR3 spans 12 residues. The germline CDR1 and CDR2 sequences are MDHEN and SYDVKM. V was shortened by 2 bases and J by 3 bases, with 5 bases between the two germline ends. This CDR3 is CASSLLLYEQYF. The CDR3, as DNA: TGTGCCAGCAGTTTACTCCTCTACGAGCAGTACTTC.

The chain couples TRBV2 to TRBJ1-5; D possibly corresponds to TRBD1 (6 bases). V shed 7 bases and J shed 3 bases, with 10 bases lying between them. CDR1 is SNHLY and CDR2 is FYNNEI in the germline V gene. The CDR3 sequence is 13 residues long. The DNA for the CDR3 is TGTGCCAGCATAGGGGGTAACAATCAGCCCCAGCATTTT. Its translation: CASIGGNNQPQHF.

The rearrangement uses TRBV5-6 and TRBJ2-1; possibly TRBD2 for D (5 bases). The germline CDR1 and CDR2 sequences are SGHDT and YYEEEE. This CDR3 contains 12 residues. Deletions cut 1 base from V and 12 bases from J, with 11 bases between. The CDR3 DNA is TGTGCCAGCAGCTTGATAGCGCCTGCGCAGTTCTTC. It is translated as CASSLIAPAQFF.

This clone was seen only once. This chain joins TRBV19 and TRBJ2-1, with 9 bases aligning to TRBD2. The CDR3 spans 16 residues. Germline loops: CDR1 LNHDA, CDR2 SQIVND (reference sequence). V gave up 11 bases and J gave up 7 bases; unmatched junction bases: 18. CDR3 nucleotides: TGTGCCTCCCACTGGGATAGCGGGAGTCATTTGAATGAGCAGTTCTTC. It encodes CASHWDSGSHLNEQFF.

This sequence joins TRBV4-2 and TRBJ1-1; D unresolved. There are 16 residues in the CDR3. Germline assignment: CDR1 LGHNA and CDR2 YNFKEQ. V was cut by 0 bases and J by 2 bases, with 13 bases left in between. CDR3 residues: CASSQDKLADNTEAFF. CDR3 DNA sequence: TGTGCCAGCAGCCAAGACAAATTGGCAGATAACACTGAAGCTTTCTTT.

V is TRBV4-1 and J is TRBJ2-7; 10 bases match TRBD1. The CDR3 has 15 residues. Germline CDR1 reads MGHRA; CDR2 reads YSYEKL. The junction had 5 bases not matched to a gene; V was cut back by 1 base and J by 5 bases. CDR3 sequence: CASSQGWGTGDEQYF. In nucleotides, the CDR3 is TGCGCCAGCAGCCAAGGGTGGGGGACAGGGGACGAGCAGTACTTC.